Presented here are 22 T cell receptor beta chains from one specimen sequenced in a study of blood T cell repertoires in COVID-19. Measured with immunoSEQ multiplex PCR; TCRdb has only the in-frame clones, and not every one. Among over 150,000 clones listed, around 85% were seen once. Sequencing input: peripheral blood. Every receptor here comes from a man aged 50-59 years with active or convalescent COVID-19.

This chain uses TRBV5-1 with TRBJ2-1; D possibly corresponds to TRBD1 (6 bases). V lost 2 bases to trimming and J lost 8 bases, with 20 bases between them. The V gene's germline CDR1 is SGHRS and CDR2 YFSETQ. The CDR3 is 16 residues long. The CDR3 nucleotides are TGCGCCAGCAGCTTTGGGACAAACCCCTCCGTCCATGAGCAGTTCTTC. Translated, it gives CASSFGTNPSVHEQFF.

This sequence joins TRBV13 and TRBJ1-3, with TRBD1 identical over 9 bases. Germline CDR1 reads PRHDT; CDR2 reads FYEKMQ (reference sequence). J was trimmed by 2 bases and V by 5 bases; bases with no gene match: 4. CDR3 length: 15 amino acids. The CDR3 loop is CASSVRQGAGNTIYF. The CDR3 nucleotides are TGTGCCAGCAGCGTACGACAGGGGGCTGGAAACACCATATATTTT.

The V and J genes are TRBV11-2 and TRBJ2-1, with TRBD1 identical over 7 bases. Germline CDR1 and CDR2: SGHAT and FQNNGV. This CDR3 has 15 residues. Trimming took 5 bases from V and 6 from J; bases not matched to a gene: 10. Here the CDR3 reads CASSPSWTGPNEQFF. CDR3 nucleotides: TGTGCCAGCAGCCCCTCATGGACAGGTCCCAATGAGCAGTTCTTC. The complete variable domain, with remaining parts taken from reference TRBV11-2 and TRBJ2-1, reads EAGVAQSPRYKIIEKRQSVAFWCNPISGHATLYWYQQILGQGPKLLIQFQNNGVVDDSQLPKDRFSAERLKGVDSTLKIQPAKLEDSAVYLCASSPSWTGPNEQFFGPGTRLTVL.

This sequence joins TRBV2 and TRBJ2-7, with no clear D. V was clipped by 7 bases and J by 1 base, with 8 bases between them. Germline V gene data show CDR1 as SNHLY and CDR2 as FYNNEI. The CDR3 is made up of 12 amino acids. The CDR3 region is CASMFTSYEQYF. The CDR3 nucleotides read TGTGCCAGCATGTTCACATCCTACGAGCAGTACTTC.

The rearrangement uses TRBV7-7 and TRBJ2-1; D not resolved. V shed 1 base and J shed 9 bases, with 10 bases lying between them. The CDR3 has 13 amino acids. Germline V gene sequence: CDR1 SSHAT, CDR2 FNYEAQ (reference sequence). The CDR3 here is CASSLDEDREQFF. The CDR3 nucleotides read TGTGCCAGCAGCTTAGACGAGGATCGTGAGCAGTTCTTC. Using reference TRBV7-7 and TRBJ2-1 for the parts outside the CDR3, the full variable domain is GAGVSQSPRYKVTKRGQDVTLRCDPISSHATLYWYQQALGQGPEFLTYFNYEAQPDKSGLPSDRFSAERPEGSISTLTIQRTEQRDSAMYRCASSLDEDREQFFGPGTRLTVL.

This clone showed up just a few times. This chain uses TRBV6-6 with TRBJ1-4, with a weak D call TRBD1 (6 bases). The germline V gene encodes CDR1 MNHNY and CDR2 SVGAGI (reference sequence). Deletions cut 5 bases from V and 4 bases from J, with 17 bases between. CDR3 size: 16 residues. This CDR3 reads CASSPGQQGVNEKLFF. In DNA, the CDR3 is TGTGCCAGCAGTCCTGGACAACAGGGAGTTAATGAAAAACTGTTTTTT.

This clone came up a few times. The rearrangement links TRBV24-1 to TRBJ2-3, with 8 positions matching TRBD1. The CDR3 runs to 15 residues. In germline, CDR1 is KGHDR, CDR2 SFDVKD. Trimming took 9 bases from V and 4 from J; bases not matched to a gene: 11. The CDR3 DNA sequence: TGTGCCACCGGCCCCGGGACAGGAAAGGCAGATACGCAGTATTTT. Its protein product is CATGPGTGKADTQYF.

The rearrangement uses TRBV7-2 and TRBJ1-5, with a tentative D call TRBD1 (6 bases). CDR3 length: 13 residues. Germline assignment: CDR1 SGHTA and CDR2 FQGNSA. Trimming cost V 5 bases and J 9 bases, with 14 bases left between them. In DNA, the CDR3 is TGTGCCAGCAGCCCGTCCAGGGGTGGGCCCCAGCATTTT. This sequence encodes CASSPSRGGPQHF.

The chain joins TRBV12-3 or TRBV12-4 to TRBJ2-5; the match to TRBD2 covers 10 bases. J gave up 4 bases and V 6 bases, and 2 bases lay outside the gene matches. The CDR3 loop spans 13 amino acids. CDR3: CASRRTSGETQYF. CDR3 in DNA: TGTGCCAGCAGGAGGACTAGCGGAGAGACCCAGTACTTC.

As DNA, the CDR3 is TGTGCCAGCAGTCAGACAGGGGATGCAACTAATGAAAAACTGTTTTTT. Protein product: CASSQTGDATNEKLFF. This sequence joins TRBV28 and TRBJ1-4; TRBD1 matches 8 bases. CDR3 length: 16 amino acids. CDR1 is MDHEN and CDR2 is SYDVKM in the germline V gene. J lost 0 bases, V lost 5 bases, and 5 bases had no gene match.

The V gene is TRBV5-1, the J gene TRBJ2-5; maybe TRBD2 (6 bases). Trimming took 1 base from V and 5 from J, leaving 12 bases between them. Germline CDR1 and CDR2: SGHRS and YFSETQ. This CDR3 contains 14 residues. The CDR3 DNA reads TGCGCCAGCAGCTTGAGCGGGTTATGGGAGACCCAGTACTTC. Translation gives CASSLSGLWETQYF. Based on the CDR3 plus reference TRBV5-1 and TRBJ2-5, the full variable domain is KAGVTQTPRYLIKTRGQQVTLSCSPISGHRSVSWYQQTPGQGLQFLFEYFSETQRNKGNFPGRFSGRQFSNSRSEMNVSTLELGDSALYLCASSLSGLWETQYFGPGTRLLVL.

This chain connects TRBV5-5 to TRBJ1-4; D is possibly TRBD1 (6 bases). Between the trimmed V and J ends, which lost 4 bases and 5 bases, there was a span of 18 bases. CDR1 is SGHKS and CDR2 is YYEKEE in the germline V gene (reference sequence). CDR3 size: 16 residues. CDR3: CASSPAGGAANEKLFF. Here the CDR3 DNA reads TGTGCCAGCAGCCCGGCCGGGGGGGCCGCGAATGAAAAACTGTTTTTT.

The rearrangement links TRBV7-2 to TRBJ1-6, with TRBD1 identical over 7 bases. The V segment lost 5 bases and the J segment 10 bases; nucleotides outside the gene matches: 14. The CDR3 totals 16 residues. Germline V gene lookup returns CDR1 SGHTA and CDR2 FQGNSA. The CDR3 bases are TGTGCCAGCAGCCACACTACCGGGACAGTATCATCACCCCTCCACTTT. Translation: CASSHTTGTVSSPLHF.

The V call is TRBV15, the J call TRBJ1-3, with D perhaps matching TRBD1 (5 bases). The CDR3 sequence is 15 residues long. Germline V lookup: CDR1 LNHNV, CDR2 YYDKDF (reference sequence). Deletions cut 1 base from V and 0 bases from J, with 7 bases between. CDR3 nucleotide sequence: TGTGCCACCAGCAGAGTTACAGGCTCTGGAAACACCATATATTTT. It yields the protein CATSRVTGSGNTIYF.

The chain has TRBV7-9 and TRBJ2-2; 7 bases align to TRBD1. The length of the CDR3 is 14 residues. Germline V gives CDR1 SEHNR, CDR2 FQNEAQ (reference sequence). The trim removed 4 bases at V and 6 bases at J, leaving 5 bases unmatched. CDR3 amino acids: CASSSTGVAGELFF. The DNA of the CDR3 is TGTGCCAGCAGCTCCACAGGGGTGGCCGGGGAGCTGTTTTTT.

Regarding this clone: The junction departs from the called germline gene at one end, perhaps through a read error. The genes are TRBV2 and TRBJ1-4; weak D call: TRBD1 (5 bases). The CDR3 runs to 13 residues. Per the germline V gene, CDR1 is SNHLY and CDR2 is FYNNEI. Written as DNA, the CDR3 is TGTGCCAGCAGCGATCGGGGGAGGGACCCGTCTTGGTTT. It is translated as CASSDRGRDPSWF.

V usage is TRBV27 and J usage is TRBJ2-1; 9 nucleotides match TRBD1. The CDR3 totals 15 residues. The V gene end was trimmed by 9 bases and the J gene end by 0 bases; junction bases not matched to a gene: 6. Germline CDR1 reads MNHEY; CDR2 reads SMNVEV (reference sequence). The CDR3: CASHRGQGSYNEQFF. CDR3 DNA sequence: TGTGCCAGTCATAGGGGACAGGGCTCCTACAATGAGCAGTTCTTC.

This chain links TRBV11-2 with TRBJ2-7; 10 nucleotides match TRBD1. Germline trimming cut 11 bases from V and 3 bases from J; bases unmatched to any gene: 7. The CDR3 spans 13 residues. CDR1 and CDR2 from the germline V gene are SGHAT and FQNNGV. The CDR3 region has the DNA TGTGCCGGCTCCCGGGACAGGGGCTACGAGCAGTACTTC. This translates into CAGSRDRGYEQYF.

V and J are TRBV6-5 and TRBJ1-1, with D uncertain. V was cut by 2 bases and J by 2 bases, with 6 bases left in between. Germline CDR1 reads MNHEY; CDR2 reads SVGAGI. CDR3 length: 13 residues. CDR3 sequence: CASSYGPNTEAFF. For the CDR3, the DNA is TGTGCCAGCAGTTACGGGCCTAACACTGAAGCTTTCTTT.

V usage is TRBV4-3 and J usage is TRBJ2-2; perhaps TRBD2 as D (5 bases). Per the germline V gene, CDR1 is LGHNA and CDR2 is YSLEER. Trimming removed 4 bases at V and 1 base at J, with 13 bases between. The CDR3 is 16 amino acids. The CDR3 DNA reads as TGCGCCAGCAGCCCTCGGGCTAGCATGAACACCGGGGAGCTGTTTTTT. Translation: CASSPRASMNTGELFF.

This clone was found a few times. V usage is TRBV2 and J usage is TRBJ1-5; possible D gene TRBD1, 6 bases. The CDR3 contains 14 residues. The germline CDR1 and CDR2 sequences are SNHLY and FYNNEI. Trimming shortened V by 2 bases and J by 11 bases, and 16 bases separated the two germline ends. This CDR3 reads CASSESGGRVAQHF. The CDR3 DNA follows: TGTGCCAGCAGTGAATCGGGGGGCCGGGTGGCCCAGCATTTT.

The chain combines TRBV15 with TRBJ2-1; 11 nucleotides match TRBD2. Germline-derived CDR1 and CDR2 are LNHNV and YYDKDF (reference sequence). The CDR3 has 16 residues. The junction had 4 bases not matched to a gene; V was cut back by 0 bases and J by 6 bases. This chain's CDR3 is CATSRDHLAGGNEQFF. The CDR3 coding sequence is TGTGCCACCAGCAGAGATCATCTAGCGGGAGGCAATGAGCAGTTCTTC.